The 20 T cell receptor beta chains below all came from one sample that was sequenced in a study of shared T cell receptors in the human thymus. Using immunoSEQ multiplex PCR, the repertoire was profiled, and TCRdb retains in-frame clones only, with some absent. The table lists 550,000 to 800,000 clones, 80% to 90% of them singletons. These data were also reused for a study on human thymus T cells.

The sample was thymocytes. The receptors derive from a girl under three years old with a congenital heart defect.

This chain joins TRBV4-3 and TRBJ1-5, with TRBD1 matching over 12 bases. The CDR3 loop spans 19 amino acids. V dropped 0 bases and J dropped 7; count of bases not matched to a gene: 13. Germline lookup yields CDR1 LGHNA and CDR2 YSLEER. CDR3 residues: CASSQDPDPGTGGYQPQHF. CDR3 bases: TGCGCCAGCAGCCAAGATCCGGACCCCGGGACAGGGGGCTACCAGCCCCAGCATTTT.

About this clone: The sample has other DNA sequences that encode this CDR3 too. The CDR3 protein is CASSLPGRGSPLHF. In DNA form, the CDR3 reads TGTGCCAGCAGCTTGCCCGGTAGGGGGTCCCCCCTCCACTTT. The V and J genes are TRBV5-6 and TRBJ1-6, with a possible D match to TRBD1 (6 bases). Trimming took 1 base from V and 13 from J, leaving 15 bases between them. This CDR3 region has 14 residues. Germline lookup yields CDR1 SGHDT and CDR2 YYEEEE.

The DNA for the CDR3 is TGCGCCAGCAGACTTAACAGGGAGGGGAACACTGAAGCTTTCTTT. Its protein product is CASRLNREGNTEAFF. The chain uses TRBV5-1 and TRBJ1-1, with D maybe TRBD1 (6 bases). CDR3 length: 15 residues. Germline CDR1 is SGHRS and CDR2 is YFSETQ. V lost 5 bases and J 1 base, leaving 15 bases between the germline ends.

This sequence joins TRBV20-1 and TRBJ2-1; D might be TRBD1 (6 bases). Germline CDR1 and CDR2: DFQATT and SNEGSKA (reference sequence). This CDR3 region has 10 residues. The CDR3 protein is CRVTGNEQFF. CDR3 coding DNA: TGCAGGGTTACAGGGAATGAGCAGTTCTTC.

J is TRBJ2-6 and V is TRBV7-9, with TRBD1 matching 7 bases. The J segment lost 1 base and the V segment lost 5 bases, leaving 5 bases of the junction unmatched. The CDR3 is 16 amino acids. The germline gives CDR1 SEHNR, CDR2 FQNEAQ (reference sequence). This CDR3 is CASSLTRGSGANVLTF. The DNA for the CDR3 is TGTGCCAGCAGCCTCACCAGGGGGTCTGGGGCCAACGTCCTGACTTTC.

The chain has TRBV23-1 and TRBJ2-7, with 8 bases lining up with TRBD2. TRBV23-1 is assigned to the ORF class and has an uncertain function. CDR3 size: 16 residues. V dropped 7 bases and J dropped 0; count of bases not matched to a gene: 11. CDR3 nucleotides: TGCGCCAGCATAGCATGGGGCGGGGGGTACTCCTACGAGCAGTACTTC. It encodes CASIAWGGGYSYEQYF.

The rearrangement joins TRBV9 to TRBJ1-3, with D perhaps TRBD1 (5 bases). The V and J ends lost 5 bases and 9 bases respectively, with 18 bases between them. Germline V gives CDR1 SGDLS, CDR2 YYNGEE. The CDR3 runs to 14 residues. CDR3 DNA sequence: TGTGCCAGCAGTGCACCAGGGATCGGCGGCACCATATATTTT. Translated, it gives CASSAPGIGGTIYF.

The CDR3 nucleotides read TGTGCCAGCACCTACGAGACTAGCGGGACTTCCTACGAGCAGTACTTC. This codes for CASTYETSGTSYEQYF. The chain recombines TRBV4-2 with TRBJ2-7; 11 nucleotides agree with TRBD2. From germline, CDR1 is LGHNA and CDR2 YNFKEQ. The CDR3 runs 16 residues. Unmatched junction bases numbered 9, after V lost 7 bases and J lost 1 base.

V usage is TRBV6-5 and J usage is TRBJ1-1; D gene uncertain. The CDR3 has 15 amino acids. The germline V gene encodes CDR1 MNHEY and CDR2 SVGAGI. Between the trimmed V and J ends, which lost 5 bases and 1 base, there was a span of 14 bases. The CDR3 here is CASSPQPTENTEAFF. CDR3 in DNA: TGTGCCAGCAGTCCACAACCCACAGAGAACACTGAAGCTTTCTTT.

This sequence joins TRBV27 and TRBJ1-1; TRBD1 aligns across 11 bases. Germline CDR1 and CDR2: MNHEY and SMNVEV (reference sequence). The CDR3 loop spans 16 amino acids. V lost 11 bases to trimming and J lost 3 bases; unmatched junction nucleotides: 14. The CDR3 reads CAASRTGGFLDTEAFF. The CDR3 coding sequence is TGTGCCGCCAGTCGGACAGGGGGCTTTTTGGACACTGAAGCTTTCTTT.

The count of this clone is one. The rearrangement links TRBV5-4 to TRBJ2-5; 7 nucleotides agree with TRBD2. The germline gives CDR1 SGHNT, CDR2 YYREEE (reference sequence). Germline trimming cut 4 bases from V and 1 base from J; bases unmatched to any gene: 4. The CDR3 contains 14 residues. In DNA form, the CDR3 reads TGTGCCAGCAGCCGGAGCGGGGTCCAAGAGACCCAGTACTTC. Translated: CASSRSGVQETQYF.

The chain couples TRBV5-1 to TRBJ2-7; 12 bases agree with TRBD2. The CDR3 has 14 amino acids. The junction had 1 base not matched to a gene; V was cut back by 2 bases and J by 4 bases. CDR1 and CDR2 (germline): SGHRS, YFSETQ. CDR3 in DNA: TGCGCCAGCAGCTTCCTAGCGGGGGGGTACGAGCAGTACTTC. It is translated as CASSFLAGGYEQYF.

The chain recombines TRBV7-9 with TRBJ2-1, with D perhaps TRBD2 (6 bases). The CDR3 is 16 amino acids. V gave up 3 bases and J gave up 0 bases, with 12 bases separating them. Germline V gene sequence: CDR1 SEHNR, CDR2 FQNEAQ (reference sequence). The CDR3 sequence: CASSFYREFSYNEQFF. CDR3 sequence (DNA): TGTGCCAGCAGCTTCTATCGGGAGTTCTCCTACAATGAGCAGTTCTTC.

This chain joins TRBV6-5 and TRBJ1-3, with no clear D. The CDR3 has 14 residues. The germline gives CDR1 MNHEY, CDR2 SVGAGI. Trimming took 7 bases from V and 8 from J, leaving 18 bases between them. Here the CDR3 DNA reads TGTGCCAGCATCAACTTGGGGAGGGAGGACACCATATATTTT. Protein sequence: CASINLGREDTIYF.

This clone was observed a few times. This chain connects TRBV5-1 to TRBJ2-2, with D maybe TRBD2 (5 bases). This CDR3 contains 16 residues. Trimming shortened V by 1 base and J by 1 base, and 11 bases separated the two germline ends. The germline V gene encodes CDR1 SGHRS and CDR2 YFSETQ. The CDR3 sequence: CASSLPREGNTGELFF. As DNA, the CDR3 is TGCGCCAGCAGCTTGCCCAGAGAGGGGAACACCGGGGAGCTGTTTTTT. Full variable domain (missing parts from reference TRBV5-1 and TRBJ2-2): KAGVTQTPRYLIKTRGQQVTLSCSPISGHRSVSWYQQTPGQGLQFLFEYFSETQRNKGNFPGRFSGRQFSNSRSEMNVSTLELGDSALYLCASSLPREGNTGELFFGEGSRLTVL.

The rearrangement uses TRBV14 and TRBJ1-6; the match to TRBD1 covers 7 bases. CDR1 is SGHDN, CDR2 FVKESK, per germline. The junction had 6 bases not matched to a gene; V was cut back by 4 bases and J by 9 bases. The length of the CDR3 is 14 residues. Here the CDR3 reads CASSLRDRPSPLHF. The CDR3 nucleotides are TGTGCCAGCAGCCTCCGGGACAGACCTTCACCCCTCCACTTT.

The rearrangement uses TRBV9 and TRBJ2-5; a possible D gene is TRBD2 (6 bases). The germline V and J ends were trimmed by 4 bases and 3 bases, with 13 bases remaining between them. From germline, CDR1 is SGDLS and CDR2 YYNGEE. The CDR3 contains 14 residues. The CDR3, as DNA: TGTGCCAGCAGCCCTCGACTAGTCAAAGAGACCCAGTACTTC. Translation gives CASSPRLVKETQYF. The full variable domain, its missing parts supplied by reference TRBV9 and TRBJ2-5, is DSGVTQTPKHLITATGQRVTLRCSPRSGDLSVYWYQQSLDQGLQFLIQYYNGEERAKGNILERFSAQQFPDLHSELNLSSLELGDSALYFCASSPRLVKETQYFGPGTRLLVL.

In its sample, this clone was seen a few times. The CDR3 loop reads CASSLVRHGNYGYTF. The CDR3 DNA reads TGTGCCAGCAGCTTGGTTCGACATGGTAACTATGGCTACACCTTC. V gene TRBV5-5 combines with J gene TRBJ1-2; D not resolved. The germline V gene has CDR1 SGHKS and CDR2 YYEKEE (reference sequence). The V and J ends lost 0 bases and 1 base respectively, with 10 bases between them. The CDR3 is 15 residues long.

The chain has TRBV5-8 and TRBJ1-5; possibly TRBD1 for D (5 bases). Germline-derived CDR1 and CDR2 are SGHTS and YDEGEE. The CDR3 sequence is 19 residues long. The V gene lost 4 bases and the J gene lost 5 bases, with 28 bases spanning the gap. CDR3 nucleotides: TGTGCCAGCAGCGAGTGTGAGGTACAGGTCCTCTGTCTCGATCAGCCCCAGCATTTT. This sequence encodes CASSECEVQVLCLDQPQHF.

The chain recombines TRBV4-3 with TRBJ2-1; perhaps TRBD1 as D (6 bases). CDR1 is LGHNA and CDR2 is YSLEER in the germline V gene. With 0 bases removed from V and 4 bases from J, the gap between germline ends came to 13 bases. CDR3 length equals 16 residues. The CDR3 spells CASSQDTGIWYNEQFF. DNA of the CDR3: TGCGCCAGCAGCCAAGATACAGGGATTTGGTACAATGAGCAGTTCTTC.